This T cell receptor (beta chain) was captured by sequencing in a study of T cell repertoires in cytomegalovirus infection. MiXCR, applied by TCRdb to the reads, yields one record per CDR3 protein. The sample records about 830,000 distinct CDR3 sequences, about 30% being singletons. Broader study findings: HLA-C-restricted TCR beta clonotypes specific for CMV led the ex vivo response.

Germline V gene data show CDR1 as SGHVT and CDR2 as SQSDAQ. This CDR3 spans 17 amino acids. This clonotype was detected once. The antigen is undetermined. Its ends do not fully match the called genes, so a read error is possible. V is TRBV7-4 and J is TRBJ1-4; D call uncertain. The sequencing here drew on cultured CD8+ T cells from PBMCs, taken from culture after CMV antigen stimulation. The TCR sequence derives from a human donor in good health (CMV status not recorded). Some clones in this sample may be carry-over from other donors' samples. CDR3: CVSKEPTVSQPGEKLFF. CDR3 coding DNA: TGTGTCAGCAAAGAACCCACGGTGAGCCAGCCGGGTGAAAAACTGTTTTTT.